This section outlines one T cell receptor (beta chain) sequence together with its context. As yet, its antigen is unknown. Profiling relied on immunoSEQ multiplex PCR, and the TCRdb table lists in-frame clones only, not all of them. The sample has some 38,000 clones; approximately 90% are singletons. V was pared by 5 bases and J by 10 bases, with 9 bases of the junction left unmatched. The germline CDR1 and CDR2 sequences are SGHVS and FQNEAQ. The CDR3 contains 15 residues. The source of the sample is a study of OX40 agonist ivuxolimab in advanced cancers. The study, taken as a whole, reports: More expanded clones were found, on average, in CD8+ than in CD4+ T cells. The investigators did not determine what antigen specificity the expanded peripheral T cells had. The study found among the lowest clonal expansion in partial responders at 0.1-3.0 mg/kg.

This TCR was sampled from an adult with an advanced solid tumor such as melanoma, head and neck, liver or kidney cancer. V usage is TRBV7-8 and J usage is TRBJ2-1, with TRBD2 identical over 12 bases. Sequenced here: CD4+ or CD8+ T cells sorted from blood, sampled in a trial of the OX40 agonist ivuxolimab. The CDR3 spells CASSPPSGRAVEQFF. The CDR3 DNA reads TGTGCCAGCAGCCCCCCTAGCGGGAGGGCCGTGGAGCAGTTCTTC.